These 30 T cell receptor beta chains originate from one sample sequenced in a study of CD8 T cells in ankylosing spondylitis. One entry per CDR3 protein, called by TCRdb with MiXCR from the 5' RACE reads. The table records just under 550,000 distinct CDR3 sequences, about an eighth of them present only once. Which antigens these TCRs recognize remains unknown. Whole-study results and caveats: Typical of ankylosing spondylitis blood, it appeared, was a TCR beta motif of fewer than ten highly homologous variants.

The sample was blood, either unsorted or a sorted T cell fraction (not recorded which). The source is a male donor with ankylosing spondylitis.

The chain joins TRBV12-3 or TRBV12-4 to TRBJ1-2; perhaps TRBD1 as D (5 bases). V was shortened by 5 bases and J by 4 bases, with 20 bases between the two germline ends. This CDR3 region has 16 residues. Here the CDR3 DNA reads TGTGCCAGCAGTCCGCCCTCGGGAGGGGTTAGCTATGGCTACACCTTC. The encoded protein is CASSPPSGGVSYGYTF.

This rearrangement joins TRBV29-1 to TRBJ2-4; 7 bases agree with TRBD1. The germline gives CDR1 SQVTM, CDR2 ANQGSEA. This CDR3 is 11 amino acids long. V shed 4 bases, J shed 13 bases, and the junction held 7 bases outside the gene matches. The CDR3 coding sequence is TGCAGCGTTGTGACGGACAGGCTGCAGTACTTC. This encodes CSVVTDRLQYF. Together with reference TRBV29-1 and TRBJ2-4, the CDR3 gives the full variable domain: SAVISQKPSRDICQRGTSLTIQCQVDSQVTMMFWYRQQPGQSLTLIATANQGSEATYESGFVIDKFPISRPNLTFSTLTVSNMSPEDSSIYLCSVVTDRLQYFGAGTRLSVL.

The chain uses TRBV7-6 and TRBJ2-7; maybe TRBD2 (6 bases). The CDR3 loop spans 13 amino acids. Per germline, CDR1 SGHVS and CDR2 FNYEAQ. V was clipped by 2 bases and J by 7 bases, with 12 bases between them. The CDR3 DNA reads TGTGCCAGCAGCTTATCCGGGAGTGGTGAGCAGTACTTC. Protein: CASSLSGSGEQYF.

This clonotype was detected only a few times. The V call is TRBV10-3, the J call TRBJ1-5; possible D gene TRBD1, 5 bases. CDR3 length: 15 residues. Germline CDR1 and CDR2: ENHRY and SYGVKD. The ends were cut back, 3 bases at V and 4 bases at J, with 13 bases in the middle. CDR3 sequence (DNA): TGTGCCATCAGTGACCCTGGACAACTAAATCAGCCCCAGCATTTT. Encoded protein: CAISDPGQLNQPQHF.

The chain recombines TRBV19 with TRBJ2-1; 9 positions match TRBD2. This CDR3 region has 16 residues. CDR1 LNHDA and CDR2 SQIVND come from the germline V gene (reference sequence). The V segment lost 7 bases and the J segment 3 bases; nucleotides outside the gene matches: 10. In DNA, the CDR3 is TGTGCCAGTACCCCGGTCGGACTAGCGAACTACAATGAGCAGTTCTTC. It yields the protein CASTPVGLANYNEQFF.

The chain carries TRBV20-1 and TRBJ2-7, with 8 bases matching TRBD1. The V gene's germline CDR1 is DFQATT and CDR2 SNEGSKA (reference sequence). The CDR3 contains 13 residues. The ends lost 3 bases at V and 7 bases at J; junction bases unmatched: 8. Here the CDR3 reads CSARDREPFEQYF. In DNA form, the CDR3 reads TGCAGTGCTAGGGACAGGGAACCTTTTGAGCAGTACTTC.

The sample holds many counts of this clonotype. V is TRBV12-3 or TRBV12-4 and J is TRBJ2-1; 14 bases align to TRBD2. The CDR3 has 17 residues. The ends lost 5 bases at V and 4 bases at J; junction bases unmatched: 7. In DNA form, the CDR3 reads TGTGCCAGCAGTCCGGGACGACTAGCGGGAGGGTACAATGAGCAGTTCTTC. It yields the protein CASSPGRLAGGYNEQFF.

The chain joins TRBV7-7 to TRBJ2-1, with D unresolved. In germline, CDR1 is SSHAT, CDR2 FNYEAQ (reference sequence). V shed 3 bases and J shed 3 bases, with 12 bases lying between them. This CDR3 has 15 residues. CDR3 sequence: CASSLGRVGYNEQFF. The CDR3 nucleotides are TGTGCCAGCAGCTTGGGCCGGGTAGGCTACAATGAGCAGTTCTTC.

In this sample, this clonotype turned up a few times. The chain has TRBV7-8 and TRBJ2-5, with D possibly TRBD2 on 5 matching bases. The germline V gene has CDR1 SGHVS and CDR2 FQNEAQ. The V gene lost 4 bases and the J gene lost 9 bases, with 9 bases spanning the gap. The CDR3 runs 11 residues. The CDR3 nucleotides are TGTGCCAGCAGCTCCCAGCGGCCCCAGTACTTC. This gives the protein CASSSQRPQYF. Together with reference TRBV7-8 and TRBJ2-5, the CDR3 gives the full variable domain: GAGVSQSPRYKVAKRGQDVALRCDPISGHVSLFWYQQALGQGPEFLTYFQNEAQLDKSGLPSDRFFAERPEGSVSTLKIQRTQQEDSAVYLCASSSQRPQYFGPGTRLLVL.

This clonotype was observed a few times. The rearrangement uses TRBV12-3 or TRBV12-4 and TRBJ1-2; 8 positions agree with TRBD1. This CDR3 has 14 residues. Trimming at V came to 3 bases and at J to 4 bases, leaving 4 bases not matched to a gene. CDR3 sequence: CASSLDRVSYGYTF. The CDR3, as DNA: TGTGCCAGCAGTTTGGACAGGGTATCCTATGGCTACACCTTC.

The chain links TRBV12-3 or TRBV12-4 to TRBJ1-5; perhaps TRBD1 as D (5 bases). The CDR3 length is 17 residues. V was pared by 3 bases and J by 0 bases, with 15 bases between. The chain's CDR3 is CASSFQGSEYSNQPQHF. The CDR3 DNA is TGTGCCAGCAGTTTTCAGGGAAGTGAATATAGCAATCAGCCCCAGCATTTT.

The V call is TRBV24-1, the J call TRBJ2-2, with D possibly TRBD1 on 5 matching bases. V was cut by 5 bases and J by 3 bases, with 18 bases left in between. The CDR3 extends over 17 amino acids. Per germline, CDR1 KGHDR and CDR2 SFDVKD. In DNA form, the CDR3 reads TGTGCCACCAGTGGGGTCACTTCCGACAGTTACACCGGGGAGCTGTTTTTT. The encoded protein is CATSGVTSDSYTGELFF.

V is TRBV11-2 and J is TRBJ2-5; 9 nucleotides align to TRBD1. With 0 bases clipped from V and 2 bases from J, the junction kept 4 bases outside the gene matches. Germline V lookup: CDR1 SGHAT, CDR2 FQNNGV. The CDR3 totals 16 residues. This chain's CDR3 is CASSLDLGQGQETQYF. CDR3 nucleotide sequence: TGTGCCAGCAGCTTAGATCTCGGACAGGGGCAAGAGACCCAGTACTTC.

The rearrangement links TRBV20-1 to TRBJ1-5; 8 bases match TRBD1. Trimming cost V 6 bases and J 1 base; bases outside gene matches: 17. CDR1 is DFQATT and CDR2 is SNEGSKA in the germline V gene (reference sequence). The CDR3 has 18 amino acids. The CDR3 here is CSAVTGTGYRWSNQPQHF. The CDR3 nucleotides are TGCAGTGCGGTAACCGGGACAGGTTATCGATGGAGCAATCAGCCCCAGCATTTT.

The gene calls are TRBV6-2 or TRBV6-3 and TRBJ1-2; possible D gene TRBD1, 6 bases. The V end lost 7 bases, the J end lost 2 bases, and 11 bases lay between the germline ends. The CDR3 totals 13 residues. CDR1 is MNHEY and CDR2 is SVGEGT in the germline V gene. CDR3 DNA: TGTGCCAGCAACGCGGACAGAAACTATGGCTACACCTTC. Amino acids: CASNADRNYGYTF.

This clonotype came up a few times. The rearrangement uses TRBV24-1 and TRBJ2-1; no clear D gene. Trimming removed 0 bases at V and 7 bases at J, with 15 bases between. Germline assignment: CDR1 KGHDR and CDR2 SFDVKD. The CDR3 consists of 16 residues. The CDR3 is CATSDLPWEGRNEQFF. Written as DNA, the CDR3 is TGTGCCACCAGTGATTTGCCCTGGGAAGGAAGGAATGAGCAGTTCTTC.

The gene calls are TRBV5-1 and TRBJ2-1; D perhaps matches TRBD1 (5 bases). Germline-derived CDR1 and CDR2 are SGHRS and YFSETQ. CDR3 length equals 14 residues. V lost 5 bases to trimming and J lost 7 bases, with 16 bases between them. CDR3 bases: TGCGCCAGCAGAAGCCAGGGCCCCCTAAATGAGCAGTTCTTC. Translation: CASRSQGPLNEQFF.

V is TRBV7-2 and J is TRBJ2-5; TRBD1 agrees at 7 bases. CDR3 size: 14 residues. J was trimmed by 3 bases and V by 4 bases; bases with no gene match: 5. Germline V gives CDR1 SGHTA, CDR2 FQGNSA. CDR3 DNA: TGTGCCAGCAGCTCCGGGACAGTCAAAGAGACCCAGTACTTC. Translation: CASSSGTVKETQYF.

This clonotype was detected ten times or more. This chain joins TRBV5-1 and TRBJ2-2, with D perhaps matching TRBD1 or TRBD2 (5 bases each). Germline CDR1 reads SGHRS; CDR2 reads YFSETQ. Trimming left V 1 base short and J 4 bases short, with 8 bases between. The CDR3 sequence is 14 residues long. The CDR3 sequence: CASSLRGPTGELFF. In DNA, the CDR3 is TGCGCCAGCAGCTTGAGGGGACCCACCGGGGAGCTGTTTTTT. Drawing the rest from reference TRBV5-1 and TRBJ2-2, the complete variable domain is KAGVTQTPRYLIKTRGQQVTLSCSPISGHRSVSWYQQTPGQGLQFLFEYFSETQRNKGNFPGRFSGRQFSNSRSEMNVSTLELGDSALYLCASSLRGPTGELFFGEGSRLTVL.

Only a few counts were recorded for this clonotype. The chain recombines TRBV24-1 with TRBJ2-7, with 10 nucleotides matching TRBD2. J gave up 2 bases and V 3 bases, and 9 bases lay outside the gene matches. The CDR3 is 17 amino acids. Per germline, CDR1 KGHDR and CDR2 SFDVKD. The CDR3 is CATSDTNQREGTYEQYF. CDR3 nucleotide sequence: TGTGCCACCAGTGATACCAACCAGCGGGAGGGCACCTACGAGCAGTACTTC.

This clonotype was observed a handful of times. The chain uses TRBV11-2 and TRBJ2-1; D ambiguous. Between the trimmed V and J ends, which lost 2 bases and 12 bases, there was a span of 8 bases. Germline CDR1 and CDR2: SGHAT and FQNNGV. The CDR3 has 11 residues. CDR3 residues: CASSLRAGQFF. CDR3 coding DNA: TGTGCCAGCAGCTTAAGGGCTGGGCAGTTCTTC.

At least ten counts were recorded for this clonotype. The V call is TRBV3-1, the J call TRBJ1-6, with TRBD1 as a possible D gene (5 bases). Germline CDR1 LGHDT, CDR2 YNNKEL (reference sequence). The V end lost 4 bases, the J end lost 7 bases, and 11 bases lay between the germline ends. There are 14 residues in the CDR3. Written as DNA, the CDR3 is TGTGCCAGCAGCCCCTCCTGGGGCAATTCACCCCTCCACTTT. Protein: CASSPSWGNSPLHF.

This clonotype was counted only a few times. The chain links TRBV27 to TRBJ2-1, with D perhaps TRBD1 (6 bases). This CDR3 has 13 amino acids. Germline CDR1 MNHEY, CDR2 SMNVEV (reference sequence). Trimming left V 5 bases short and J 8 bases short, with 13 bases between. CDR3 residues: CASSADRIHEQFF. The DNA of the CDR3 is TGTGCCAGCAGTGCCGACAGGATCCATGAGCAGTTCTTC.

The chain employs TRBV6-5 and TRBJ2-5; 11 bases agree with TRBD2. Trimming took 2 bases from V and 4 from J; bases not matched to a gene: 6. There are 16 residues in the CDR3. Germline CDR1 is MNHEY and CDR2 is SVGAGI. The DNA of the CDR3 is TGTGCCAGCAGTTACGGTGGGCTAGCGGGAGGAGAGACCCAGTACTTC. Translating it yields CASSYGGLAGGETQYF.

The rearrangement joins TRBV7-9 to TRBJ2-3; D might be TRBD1 or TRBD2, each matching 5 bases. The germline V and J ends were trimmed by 2 bases and 3 bases, with 18 bases remaining between them. This CDR3 spans 17 amino acids. In germline, CDR1 is SEHNR, CDR2 FQNEAQ (reference sequence). CDR3 coding DNA: TGTGCCAGCAGCTTACCGCGGATGGGGGTTCGGACAGATACGCAGTATTTT. This sequence encodes CASSLPRMGVRTDTQYF.

The V call is TRBV14, the J call TRBJ1-4, with TRBD1 as a possible D gene (5 bases). Germline V lookup: CDR1 SGHDN, CDR2 FVKESK. The CDR3 is 12 amino acids. The V and J ends lost 8 bases and 8 bases respectively, with 12 bases between them. CDR3: CASGGSGEKLFF. In DNA, the CDR3 is TGTGCCAGCGGGGGTTCGGGGGAAAAACTGTTTTTT. The full variable domain, with the rest looked up from reference TRBV14 and TRBJ1-4, is EAGVTQFPSHSVIEKGQTVTLRCDPISGHDNLYWYRRVMGKEIKFLLHFVKESKQDESGMPNNRFLAERTGGTYSTLKVQPAELEDSGVYFCASGGSGEKLFFGSGTQLSVL.

The chain has TRBV19 and TRBJ1-2; D unresolved. The germline gives CDR1 LNHDA, CDR2 SQIVND (reference sequence). V lost 0 bases and J lost 8, with 22 bases in between. The CDR3 extends over 17 amino acids. The CDR3 coding sequence is TGTGCCAGTAGTATAGAGATCGCAAGCACGACCGTCGGAGGCTACACCTTC. It encodes CASSIEIASTTVGGYTF.

This clonotype has ten or more counts. One end of the junction is discordant with germline, which a read error may explain. This sequence joins TRBV5-5 and TRBJ2-1, with D possibly matching TRBD1 (6 bases). The CDR3 length is 15 residues. Germline loops: CDR1 SGHKS, CDR2 YYEKEE (reference sequence). The CDR3 DNA reads TGCGCCAGCAGCCCCAGGGGCCCTTCCTACAATGAGCAGTTCTTC. The encoded protein is CASSPRGPSYNEQFF.

The table lists this clonotype with a few counts. The rearrangement links TRBV20-1 to TRBJ2-5; 7 bases match TRBD2. The CDR3 is 13 amino acids. V was pared by 4 bases and J by 3 bases, with 5 bases of the junction left unmatched. From germline, CDR1 is DFQATT and CDR2 SNEGSKA (reference sequence). CDR3 residues: CSATSGIEETQYF. DNA of the CDR3: TGCAGTGCTACCAGCGGGATCGAAGAGACCCAGTACTTC.

The chain uses TRBV13 and TRBJ2-2, with 7 bases lining up with TRBD2. Per germline, CDR1 PRHDT and CDR2 FYEKMQ (reference sequence). The CDR3 is 18 amino acids. V gave up 4 bases and J gave up 4 bases; unmatched junction bases: 15. Here the CDR3 reads CASSSGLDGRQGTGELFF. In DNA form, the CDR3 reads TGTGCCAGCAGCTCAGGTCTTGACGGGAGGCAGGGCACCGGGGAGCTGTTTTTT. The full variable domain, rest sourced from reference TRBV13 and TRBJ2-2, is AAGVIQSPRHLIKEKRETATLKCYPIPRHDTVYWYQQGPGQDPQFLISFYEKMQSDKGSIPDRFSAQQFSDYHSELNMSSLELGDSALYFCASSSGLDGRQGTGELFFGEGSRLTVL.